This T cell receptor beta chain was obtained from a study of cytomegalovirus exposure and HLA in healthy donors. The study's findings and limits: Among the sequence variants, a highly shared cluster was likely an artifact of sequencing. According to an earlier analysis, most TCR beta V segments yielded productive rearrangements about 90% or about 30% of the time. Researchers reportedly found TCR beta sequences accurately predicted most subjects' HLA-A and HLA-B alleles.

Notes on this clone: No antigen is known for it.

CDR1 and CDR2 from the germline V gene are LGHNA and YNFKEQ. Trimming left V 0 bases short and J 3 bases short, with 12 bases between. The CDR3 totals 16 residues. This PCR relied on a set of 60 Vbeta primers and 13 Jbeta primers. Generated by immunoSEQ multiplex PCR, the TCRdb table keeps only in-frame clones and is missing some. The sample consists of 150,000 to 200,000 clones, approximately 72% of them appearing once. Sequenced sample: PBMCs. This chain connects TRBV4-2 to TRBJ1-5; possibly TRBD1 for D (6 bases). This TCR derives from a man aged 50 to 59 in good health and CMV-seronegative. The CDR3 bases are TGTGCCAGCAGCCAAGAATTTAACAGGGCCAATCAGCCCCAGCATTTT. Amino acid sequence: CASSQEFNRANQPQHF.